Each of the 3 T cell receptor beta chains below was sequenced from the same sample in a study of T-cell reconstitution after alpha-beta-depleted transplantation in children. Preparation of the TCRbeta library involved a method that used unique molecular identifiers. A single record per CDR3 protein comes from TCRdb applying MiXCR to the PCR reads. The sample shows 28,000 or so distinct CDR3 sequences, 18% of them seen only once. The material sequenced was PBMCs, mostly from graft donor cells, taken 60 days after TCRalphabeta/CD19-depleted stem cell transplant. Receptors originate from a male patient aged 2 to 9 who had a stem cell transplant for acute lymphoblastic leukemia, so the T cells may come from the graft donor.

For the CDR3, the DNA is TGTGCCAGCAGCCCCATCGGCAGTTCCCACTCCTACACAGATACGCAGTATTTT. The encoded protein is CASSPIGSSHSYTDTQYF. The chain is built from TRBV11-2 and TRBJ2-3; D ambiguous. The germline CDR1 and CDR2 sequences are SGHAT and FQNNGV. V lost 5 bases to trimming and J lost 2 bases, with 23 bases between them. The CDR3 consists of 18 residues.

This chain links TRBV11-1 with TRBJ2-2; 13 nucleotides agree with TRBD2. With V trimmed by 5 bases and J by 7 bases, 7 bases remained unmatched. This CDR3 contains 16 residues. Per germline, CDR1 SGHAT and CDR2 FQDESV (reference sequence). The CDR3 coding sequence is TGTGCCAGCAGCGCAACTAGCGGGAGGGCCGGCGGGGAGCTGTTTTTT. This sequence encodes CASSATSGRAGGELFF.

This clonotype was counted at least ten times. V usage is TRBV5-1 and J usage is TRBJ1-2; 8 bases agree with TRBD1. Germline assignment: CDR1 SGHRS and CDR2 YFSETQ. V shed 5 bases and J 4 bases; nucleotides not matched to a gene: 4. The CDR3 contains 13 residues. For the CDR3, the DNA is TGCGCCAGCAGGAGGGACAGGTCCTATGGCTACACCTTC. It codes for CASRRDRSYGYTF.